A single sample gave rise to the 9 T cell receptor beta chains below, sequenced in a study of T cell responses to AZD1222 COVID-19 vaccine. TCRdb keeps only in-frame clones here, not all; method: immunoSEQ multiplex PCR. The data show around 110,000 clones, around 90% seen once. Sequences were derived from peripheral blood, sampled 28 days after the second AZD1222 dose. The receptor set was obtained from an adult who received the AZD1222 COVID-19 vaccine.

CDR3 DNA sequence: TGTGCCATCAGTTTGGGACAGGGTGCGGCTGAAGCTTTCTTT. Amino acid sequence: CAISLGQGAAEAFF. This sequence joins TRBV10-3 and TRBJ1-1, with TRBD1 identical over 9 bases. Germline CDR1 is ENHRY and CDR2 is SYGVKD. CDR3 size: 14 residues. J gave up 6 bases and V 5 bases, and 7 bases lay outside the gene matches.

CDR3 coding DNA: TGTGCCAGCAGCCCCTCATCGGTTTATATTCGGAGTGAGCAGTTCTTC. Translated, it gives CASSPSSVYIRSEQFF. The rearrangement joins TRBV7-3 to TRBJ2-1, with no clear D. This CDR3 contains 16 residues. Per germline, CDR1 SGHTA and CDR2 FQGTGA. The V gene lost 5 bases and the J gene lost 9 bases, with 23 bases spanning the gap. Complete variable domain (other parts from reference TRBV7-3 and TRBJ2-1): GAGVSQTPSNKVTEKGKYVELRCDPISGHTALYWYRQSLGQGPEFLIYFQGTGAADDSGLPNDRFFAVRPEGSVSTLKIQRTERGDSAVYLCASSPSSVYIRSEQFFGPGTRLTVL.

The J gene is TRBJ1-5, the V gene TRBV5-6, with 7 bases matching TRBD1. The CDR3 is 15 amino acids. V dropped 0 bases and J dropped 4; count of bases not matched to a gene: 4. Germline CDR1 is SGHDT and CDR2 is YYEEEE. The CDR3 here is CASSLEAGGNQPQHF. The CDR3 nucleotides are TGTGCCAGCAGCTTGGAGGCAGGGGGAAATCAGCCCCAGCATTTT.

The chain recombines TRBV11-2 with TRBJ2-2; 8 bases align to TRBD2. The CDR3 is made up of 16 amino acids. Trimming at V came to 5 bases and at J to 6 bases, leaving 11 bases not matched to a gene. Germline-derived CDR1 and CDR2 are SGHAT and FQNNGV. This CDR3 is CASSPGLVGPAGELFF. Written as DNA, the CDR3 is TGTGCCAGCAGCCCGGGACTAGTAGGTCCCGCCGGGGAGCTGTTTTTT.

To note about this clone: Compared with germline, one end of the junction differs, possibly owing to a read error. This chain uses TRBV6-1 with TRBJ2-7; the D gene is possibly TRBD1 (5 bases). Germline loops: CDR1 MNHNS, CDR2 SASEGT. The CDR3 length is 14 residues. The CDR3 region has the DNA TGTGCCAGCAGCGAAGGGGTCGTGAGGTACGAGCAGTACTTC. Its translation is CASSEGVVRYEQYF.

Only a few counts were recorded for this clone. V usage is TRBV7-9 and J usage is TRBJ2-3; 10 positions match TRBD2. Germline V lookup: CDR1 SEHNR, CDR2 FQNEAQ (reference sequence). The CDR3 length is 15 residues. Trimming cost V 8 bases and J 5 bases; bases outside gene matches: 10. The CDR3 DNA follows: TGTGCCAGCCCGTTCAGCGGGGGGGCGGGAGATACGCAGTATTTT. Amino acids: CASPFSGGAGDTQYF.

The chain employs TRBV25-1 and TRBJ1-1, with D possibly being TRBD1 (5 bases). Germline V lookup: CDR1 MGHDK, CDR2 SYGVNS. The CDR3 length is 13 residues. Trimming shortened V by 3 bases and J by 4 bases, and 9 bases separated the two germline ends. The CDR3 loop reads CASSDQGSTEAFF. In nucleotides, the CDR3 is TGTGCCAGCAGTGATCAGGGTAGCACTGAAGCTTTCTTT.

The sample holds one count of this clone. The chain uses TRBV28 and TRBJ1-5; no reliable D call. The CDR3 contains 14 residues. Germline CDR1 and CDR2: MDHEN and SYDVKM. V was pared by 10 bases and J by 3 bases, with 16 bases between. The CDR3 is CATLDVASNQPQHF. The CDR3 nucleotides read TGTGCCACCCTCGACGTGGCCTCCAATCAGCCCCAGCATTTT.

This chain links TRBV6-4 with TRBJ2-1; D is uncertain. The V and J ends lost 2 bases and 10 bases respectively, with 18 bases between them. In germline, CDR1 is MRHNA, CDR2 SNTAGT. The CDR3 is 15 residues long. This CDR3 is CASSDASGGVGEQFF. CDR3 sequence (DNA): TGTGCCAGCAGTGACGCATCGGGTGGGGTAGGGGAGCAGTTCTTC.